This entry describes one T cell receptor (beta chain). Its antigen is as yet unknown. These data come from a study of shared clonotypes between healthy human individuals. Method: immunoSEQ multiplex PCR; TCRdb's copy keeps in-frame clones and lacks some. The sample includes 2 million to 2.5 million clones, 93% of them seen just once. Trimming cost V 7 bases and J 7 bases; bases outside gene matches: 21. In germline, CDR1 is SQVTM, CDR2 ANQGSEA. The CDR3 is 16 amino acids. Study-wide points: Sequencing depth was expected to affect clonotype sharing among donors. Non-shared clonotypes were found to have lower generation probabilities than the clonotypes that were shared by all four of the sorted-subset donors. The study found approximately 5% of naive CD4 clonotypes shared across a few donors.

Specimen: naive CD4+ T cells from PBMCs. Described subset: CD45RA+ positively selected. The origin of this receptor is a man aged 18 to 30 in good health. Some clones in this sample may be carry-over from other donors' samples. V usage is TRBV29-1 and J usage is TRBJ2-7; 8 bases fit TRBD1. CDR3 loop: CSASHQTTGVGGEQYF. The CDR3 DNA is TGCAGCGCTTCTCATCAAACGACAGGGGTCGGGGGAGAGCAGTACTTC.